These 13 T cell receptor beta chains share one sample of origin, sequenced in a study of T-cell reconstitution after alpha-beta-depleted transplantation in children. As it was prepared, the TCRbeta library received unique molecular identifiers. A single record per CDR3 protein comes from TCRdb applying MiXCR to the PCR reads. In the table there are roughly 300,000 distinct CDR3 sequences, 9% to 12% of which are singletons. The input for sequencing was PBMCs from the stem cell graft donor, taken from the stem cell graft. The source is a human donor who donated a stem cell graft to a child with acute lymphoblastic leukemia.

The V call is TRBV27, the J call TRBJ1-1, with D tentatively TRBD1 (6 bases). Trimming shortened V by 0 bases and J by 3 bases, and 11 bases separated the two germline ends. The CDR3 consists of 15 residues. Germline V lookup: CDR1 MNHEY, CDR2 SMNVEV (reference sequence). The CDR3 coding sequence is TGTGCCAGCAGTTTATCAGGGGGGGCTTACACTGAAGCTTTCTTT. Its protein product is CASSLSGGAYTEAFF.

In this sample, this clonotype turned up a few times. The chain employs TRBV7-9 and TRBJ2-2; TRBD1 agrees at 7 bases. V lost 11 bases, J lost 5 bases, and 14 bases stayed unmatched. CDR1 SEHNR and CDR2 FQNEAQ come from the germline V gene (reference sequence). The CDR3 sequence is 15 residues long. The CDR3 reads CAVPAGTVNTGELFF. The DNA of the CDR3 is TGTGCCGTTCCCGCCGGGACAGTTAATACCGGGGAGCTGTTTTTT.

This clonotype was counted ten times or more. The V gene is TRBV29-1, the J gene TRBJ2-1; possibly TRBD2 for D (5 bases). V gave up 6 bases and J gave up 5 bases, with 8 bases separating them. The CDR3 loop spans 11 amino acids. The germline V gene encodes CDR1 SQVTM and CDR2 ANQGSEA. CDR3 DNA: TGCAGCGTCGGAGGTAACAATGAGCAGTTCTTC. This encodes CSVGGNNEQFF.

The table lists this clonotype with a few counts. This sequence joins TRBV9 and TRBJ2-7, with D unresolved. Deletions cut 0 bases from V and 0 bases from J, with 7 bases between. CDR3 length equals 14 residues. Per germline, CDR1 SGDLS and CDR2 YYNGEE. The CDR3 is CASSVGHGSYEQYF. In DNA form, the CDR3 reads TGTGCCAGCAGCGTAGGACACGGCTCCTACGAGCAGTACTTC. Combining the CDR3 with reference TRBV9 and TRBJ2-7 gives the whole variable domain DSGVTQTPKHLITATGQRVTLRCSPRSGDLSVYWYQQSLDQGLQFLIQYYNGEERAKGNILERFSAQQFPDLHSELNLSSLELGDSALYFCASSVGHGSYEQYFGPGTRLTVT.

In the case of this clonotype: The CDR3 carries no conserved terminal phenylalanine or tryptophan, so it likely arises from a read error. The rearrangement joins TRBV15 to TRBJ2-7, with 14 bases fitting TRBD2. The CDR3 is 18 residues long. Germline V gives CDR1 LNHNV, CDR2 YYDKDF (reference sequence). After removal of 5 bases from V and 5 bases from J, the junction contained 14 bases not matched to a gene. The DNA of the CDR3 is TGTGCCACCAGCCCAAAGGGACTAGCGGGAGACGTCTATGACGAGCAGTACCTC. This sequence encodes CATSPKGLAGDVYDEQYL.

The chain joins TRBV7-2 to TRBJ2-1; 14 nucleotides align to TRBD2. After removal of 5 bases from V and 6 bases from J, the junction contained 6 bases not matched to a gene. CDR3 length equals 16 residues. Looked up from germline, CDR1 is SGHTA and CDR2 is FQGNSA. The CDR3 DNA follows: TGTGCCAGCAGCAGAATCGGACTAGCGGGAGGCAATGAGCAGTTCTTC. Residues: CASSRIGLAGGNEQFF.

The chain recombines TRBV29-1 with TRBJ2-7; possibly TRBD1 or TRBD2 for D (7 bases each). In germline, CDR1 is SQVTM, CDR2 ANQGSEA. Trimming took off 3 bases at V and 3 bases at J, with 12 bases between the two ends. This CDR3 has 13 amino acids. CDR3 nucleotide sequence: TGCAGCGTTGAGACAGGGAGGGACTACGAGCAGTACTTC. Translated: CSVETGRDYEQYF.

This clonotype has just a few counts. The V gene is TRBV5-1, the J gene TRBJ2-3; D is possibly TRBD1 (6 bases). Trimming removed 1 base from V and 3 bases from J, with 12 bases in between. The CDR3 extends over 15 amino acids. Germline values: CDR1 SGHRS, CDR2 YFSETQ. The CDR3 sequence is CASSLWDTKTDTQYF. For the CDR3, the DNA is TGCGCCAGCAGCTTGTGGGACACAAAAACAGATACGCAGTATTTT.

There are a few counts of this clonotype. The chain carries TRBV19 and TRBJ1-5; D perhaps matches TRBD1 (5 bases). Germline V CDR1 and CDR2: LNHDA, SQIVND (reference sequence). Trimming pared 2 bases from V and 7 bases from J, leaving 9 bases between. The CDR3 length is 13 residues. The CDR3 here is CASSIIPGQPQHF. CDR3 sequence (DNA): TGTGCCAGTAGTATAATCCCAGGGCAGCCCCAGCATTTT. Drawing the rest from reference TRBV19 and TRBJ1-5, the complete variable domain is DGGITQSPKYLFRKEGQNVTLSCEQNLNHDAMYWYRQDPGQGLRLIYYSQIVNDFQKGDIAEGYSVSREKKESFPLTVTSAQKNPTAFYLCASSIIPGQPQHFGDGTRLSIL.

This clonotype occurred a few times. The V call is TRBV20-1, the J call TRBJ2-6; D may be TRBD1 (7 bases). The length of the CDR3 is 21 residues. The V gene lost 0 bases and the J gene lost 1 base, with 25 bases spanning the gap. CDR1 is DFQATT, CDR2 SNEGSKA, per germline (reference sequence). CDR3 region: CSARDLRSGDSLLSGANVLTF. The CDR3 nucleotides are TGCAGTGCTAGAGATTTGAGGTCGGGGGACAGTCTCCTGTCTGGGGCCAACGTCCTGACTTTC.

This clonotype was detected many times. The V gene is TRBV27, the J gene TRBJ1-5; TRBD1 matches 7 bases. Germline CDR1 reads MNHEY; CDR2 reads SMNVEV (reference sequence). This CDR3 region has 14 residues. V shed 6 bases and J 3 bases; nucleotides not matched to a gene: 5. The CDR3 reads CASRVGQPNQPQHF. CDR3 coding DNA: TGTGCCAGCAGAGTGGGACAGCCCAATCAGCCCCAGCATTTT.

The sample holds a few counts of this clonotype. The genes are TRBV6-2 or TRBV6-3 and TRBJ2-2, with D perhaps matching TRBD1 (6 bases). The V and J ends lost 2 bases and 3 bases respectively, with 13 bases between them. The length of the CDR3 is 16 residues. CDR1 is MNHEY and CDR2 is SVGEGT in the germline V gene. The CDR3 DNA follows: TGTGCCAGCAGTTACGCAGGGGCAGCGTACACCGGGGAGCTGTTTTTT. It encodes CASSYAGAAYTGELFF.

This sequence joins TRBV7-3 and TRBJ2-1; D is perhaps TRBD2 (5 bases). In germline, CDR1 is SGHTA, CDR2 FQGTGA. CDR3 length equals 15 residues. V was clipped by 5 bases and J by 5 bases, with 16 bases between them. CDR3 residues: CASSPSRTANNEQFF. In DNA, the CDR3 is TGTGCCAGCAGCCCCAGTAGGACTGCAAACAATGAGCAGTTCTTC.